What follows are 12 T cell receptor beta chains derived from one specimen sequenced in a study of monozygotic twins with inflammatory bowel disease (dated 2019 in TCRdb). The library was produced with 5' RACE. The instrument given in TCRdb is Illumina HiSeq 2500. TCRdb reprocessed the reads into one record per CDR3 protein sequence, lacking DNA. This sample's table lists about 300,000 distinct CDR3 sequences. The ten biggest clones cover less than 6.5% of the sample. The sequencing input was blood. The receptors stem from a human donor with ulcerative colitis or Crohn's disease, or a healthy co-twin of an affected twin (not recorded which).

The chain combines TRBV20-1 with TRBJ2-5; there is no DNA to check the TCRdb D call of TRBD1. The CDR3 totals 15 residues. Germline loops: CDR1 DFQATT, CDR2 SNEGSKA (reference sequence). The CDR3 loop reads CSARIPGRVQETQYF.

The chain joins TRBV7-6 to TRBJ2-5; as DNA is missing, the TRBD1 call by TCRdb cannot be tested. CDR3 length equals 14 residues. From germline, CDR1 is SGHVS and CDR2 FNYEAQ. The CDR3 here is CASSSGTGRETQYF.

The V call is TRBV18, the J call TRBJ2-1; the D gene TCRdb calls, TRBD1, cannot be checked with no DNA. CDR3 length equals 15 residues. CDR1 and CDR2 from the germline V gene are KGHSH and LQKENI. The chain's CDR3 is CASSQTGGLLNEQFF.

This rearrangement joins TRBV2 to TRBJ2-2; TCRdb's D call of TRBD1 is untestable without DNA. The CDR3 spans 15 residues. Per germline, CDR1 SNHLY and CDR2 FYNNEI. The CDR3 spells CASTWTGGRTGELFF.

The CDR3 spells CASSRVRVEAFF. This chain joins TRBV7-9 and TRBJ1-1. Germline CDR1 reads SEHNR; CDR2 reads FQNEAQ (reference sequence). The length of the CDR3 is 12 residues.

CDR3 region: CSAIDSRKGNTIYF. The chain links TRBV20-1 to TRBJ1-3; TCRdb designates TRBD1, a call that cannot be tested without DNA. The CDR3 contains 14 residues. The germline V gene has CDR1 DFQATT and CDR2 SNEGSKA (reference sequence).

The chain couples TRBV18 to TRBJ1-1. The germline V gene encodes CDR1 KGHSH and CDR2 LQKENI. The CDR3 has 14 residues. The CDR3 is CASSQTEANTEAFF. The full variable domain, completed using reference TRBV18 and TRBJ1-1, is NAGVMQNPRHLVRRRGQEARLRCSPMKGHSHVYWYRQLPEEGLKFMVYLQKENIIDESGMPKERFSAEFPKEGPSILRIQQVVRGDSAAYFCASSQTEANTEAFFGQGTRLTVV.

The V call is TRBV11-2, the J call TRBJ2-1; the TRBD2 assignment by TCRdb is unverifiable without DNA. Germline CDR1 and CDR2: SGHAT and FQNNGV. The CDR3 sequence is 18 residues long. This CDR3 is CASSSTPGGPSSYNEQFF.

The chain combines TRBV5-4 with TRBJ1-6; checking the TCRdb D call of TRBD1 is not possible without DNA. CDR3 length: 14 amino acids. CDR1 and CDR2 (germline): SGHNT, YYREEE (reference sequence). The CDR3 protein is CASSFSGTYSPLHF. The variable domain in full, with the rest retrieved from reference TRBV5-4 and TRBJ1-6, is ETGVTQSPTHLIKTRGQQVTLRCSSQSGHNTVSWYQQALGQGPQFIFQYYREEENGRGNFPPRFSGLQFPNYSSELNVNALELDDSALYLCASSFSGTYSPLHFGNGTRLTVT.

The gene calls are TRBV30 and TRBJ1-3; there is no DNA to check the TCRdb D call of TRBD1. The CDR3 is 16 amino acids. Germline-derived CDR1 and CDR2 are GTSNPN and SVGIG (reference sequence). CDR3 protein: CAWSVGGLLVRNTIYF.

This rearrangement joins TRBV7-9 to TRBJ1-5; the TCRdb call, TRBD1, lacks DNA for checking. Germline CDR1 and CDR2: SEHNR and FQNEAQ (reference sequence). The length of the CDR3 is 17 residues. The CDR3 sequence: CASSLGSTGGRDQPQHF.

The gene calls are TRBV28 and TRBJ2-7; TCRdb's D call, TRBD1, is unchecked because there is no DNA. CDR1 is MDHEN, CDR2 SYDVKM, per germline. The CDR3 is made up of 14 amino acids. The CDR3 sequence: CASSFQGGYYEQYF.